These 9 T cell receptor beta chains share one sample of origin, sequenced in a study of T cell clonality in common variable immunodeficiency. Clones were sequenced by immunoSEQ multiplex PCR, and TCRdb holds only the in-frame ones, with some missing. In total the sample includes 30,000 to 40,000 clones, none of them seen once. Sequencing input: peripheral blood mononuclear cells. These receptors all stem from a person between 18 and 75 years old in good health.

This clone was recorded many times. The CDR3 end lies 3 residues beyond the end of the read and is filled in from the germline J gene. V is TRBV9 and J is TRBJ1-3; 7 bases match TRBD1. Germline V gene sequence: CDR1 SGDLS, CDR2 YYNGEE. Unmatched junction bases numbered 5, after V lost 4 bases and J lost 4 bases. The CDR3 runs 14 residues. The sequenced part of the CDR3 DNA is TGTGCCAGCAGCTTGGGACAGCTAGGAAACACC. It translates to CASSLGQLGNT. The CDR3 in full is CASSLGQLGNTIYF.

This clone was counted at least ten times. The read comes to an end 3 residues before the CDR3 does, leaving the germline J gene to fill in the end. The chain joins TRBV30 to TRBJ2-4, with a possible D match to TRBD1 (6 bases). From germline, CDR1 is GTSNPN and CDR2 SVGIG (reference sequence). V lost 4 bases to trimming and J lost 1 base, with 11 bases between them. The CDR3 consists of 14 residues. The covered CDR3 bases are TGTGCCTGGAAGGGGGAGACTGCCAAAAACATT. Protein sequence: CAWKGETAKNI. The complete CDR3 sequence is CAWKGETAKNIQYF.

This clone came up many times. The read halts 3 residues ahead of the CDR3 end, with the missing end drawn from the germline J gene. The V gene is TRBV19, the J gene TRBJ1-5; 8 nucleotides line up with TRBD1. The V gene end was trimmed by 6 bases and the J gene end by 7 bases; junction bases not matched to a gene: 11. The CDR3 consists of 15 residues. Germline V gene lookup returns CDR1 LNHDA and CDR2 SQIVND (reference sequence). This chain's CDR3 is CASRDGQGGRQPQHF. Partial CDR3 DNA: TGTGCCAGTAGGGACGGACAGGGCGGGAGGCAGCCC. Together with reference TRBV19 and TRBJ1-5, the CDR3 gives the full variable domain: DGGITQSPKYLFRKEGQNVTLSCEQNLNHDAMYWYRQDPGQGLRLIYYSQIVNDFQKGDIAEGYSVSREKKESFPLTVTSAQKNPTAFYLCASRDGQGGRQPQHFGDGTRLSIL.

In its sample, this clone was seen many times. The read ends 3 residues before the CDR3 terminus; that terminus is restored from the germline J gene. The gene calls are TRBV7-3 and TRBJ2-7; 8 nucleotides align to TRBD2. Losses at the gene ends were 2 bases for V and 4 bases for J; bases not matched to a gene: 10. Germline CDR1 is SGHTA and CDR2 is FQGTGA. The CDR3 runs 16 residues. Incomplete CDR3 DNA: TGTGCCAGCAGCTTAGGTGTAGAAGCGGGGGTTTACGAG. It specifies CASSLGVEAGVYE. The whole CDR3 is CASSLGVEAGVYEQYF.

Comment on this clone: Read sequence stops 3 residues before the CDR3 end, and the germline J gene provides the missing end. This rearrangement joins TRBV13 to TRBJ1-2, with D uncertain. The CDR3 spans 14 residues. In germline, CDR1 is PRHDT, CDR2 FYEKMQ (reference sequence). This CDR3 reads CASSFRGLSYDYTF. CDR3 DNA, as far as it was read: TGTGCCAGCAGCTTTCGCGGACTTTCCTACGAC.

This clone was counted at least ten times. The sequenced fragment ends 3 residues before the CDR3 boundary, so the rest is inferred from the germline J gene. This chain connects TRBV30 to TRBJ1-6, with D unclear. Per germline, CDR1 GTSNPN and CDR2 SVGIG (reference sequence). The CDR3 has 13 amino acids. V dropped 5 bases and J dropped 5 bases, with 10 bases sitting between them. The sequenced CDR3 bases are TGTGCCTGGGGAGCACAGAATAATTCACCC. This codes for CAWGAQNNSP. In full, the CDR3 reads CAWGAQNNSPLHF.

The sample holds many counts of this clone. The observed sequence ends 3 residues before the CDR3 terminus, with the missing tail filled in from the germline J gene. The rearrangement joins TRBV19 to TRBJ2-2; TRBD1 aligns across 7 bases. This CDR3 contains 15 residues. V gave up 5 bases and J gave up 6 bases; unmatched junction bases: 9. The V gene's germline CDR1 is LNHDA and CDR2 SQIVND (reference sequence). The CDR3: CASSRTGEMAGELFF. Incomplete CDR3 DNA: TGTGCCAGTAGTCGTACAGGGGAAATGGCCGGGGAG.

This clone appeared a few times. The CDR3 end falls 3 residues outside the read, so it is completed with the germline J gene. This chain links TRBV30 with TRBJ1-2; unclear D gene. There are 13 residues in the CDR3. Germline-derived CDR1 and CDR2 are GTSNPN and SVGIG (reference sequence). The sequenced CDR3 bases are TGTGCCTGGGCTAGCGGGATTACAGATACC. It is translated as CAWASGITDT. The complete CDR3 reads CAWASGITDTYTF.

This clone showed up just a few times. The DNA ends 3 residues before the CDR3 does, and the rest of the CDR3 is filled in from the germline J gene. The chain combines TRBV19 with TRBJ1-2, with TRBD1 matching over 7 bases. The CDR3 contains 15 residues. Germline V CDR1 and CDR2: LNHDA, SQIVND (reference sequence). Partial CDR3 DNA: TGTGCCAGTAGAGTATTGGGACAGTACACAGATACC. It yields the protein CASRVLGQYTDT. The CDR3 in full is CASRVLGQYTDTYTF.